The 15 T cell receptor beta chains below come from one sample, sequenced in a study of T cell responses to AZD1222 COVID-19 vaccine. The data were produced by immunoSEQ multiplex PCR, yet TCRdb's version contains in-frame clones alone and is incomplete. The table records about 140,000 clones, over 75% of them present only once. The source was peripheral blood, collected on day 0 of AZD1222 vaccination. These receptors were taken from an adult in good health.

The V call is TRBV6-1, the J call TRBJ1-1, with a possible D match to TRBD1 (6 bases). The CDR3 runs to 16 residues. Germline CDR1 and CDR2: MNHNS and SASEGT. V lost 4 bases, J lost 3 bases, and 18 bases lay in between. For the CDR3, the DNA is TGTGCCAGCAGTGCTGCATCGGGACACCTTTACACTGAAGCTTTCTTT. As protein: CASSAASGHLYTEAFF.

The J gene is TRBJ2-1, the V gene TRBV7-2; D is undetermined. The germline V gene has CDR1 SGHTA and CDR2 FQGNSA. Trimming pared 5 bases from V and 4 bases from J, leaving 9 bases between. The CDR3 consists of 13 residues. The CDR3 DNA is TGTGCCAGCAGCCCGTTCATTTACAATGAGCAGTTCTTC. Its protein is CASSPFIYNEQFF.

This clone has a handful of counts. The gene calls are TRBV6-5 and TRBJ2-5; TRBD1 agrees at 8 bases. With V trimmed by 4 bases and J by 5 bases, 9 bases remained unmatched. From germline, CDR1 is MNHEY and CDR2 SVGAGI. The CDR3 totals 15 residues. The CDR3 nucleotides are TGTGCCAGCAGTTTCCGACAGGGGTATCGGGAGACCCAGTACTTC. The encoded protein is CASSFRQGYRETQYF.

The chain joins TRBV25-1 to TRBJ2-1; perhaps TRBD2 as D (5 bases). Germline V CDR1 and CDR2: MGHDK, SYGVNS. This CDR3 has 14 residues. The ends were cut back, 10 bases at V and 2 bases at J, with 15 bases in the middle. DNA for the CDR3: TGTGCCACCGCGCGGGCGTCGGCCTACAATGAGCAGTTCTTC. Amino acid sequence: CATARASAYNEQFF.

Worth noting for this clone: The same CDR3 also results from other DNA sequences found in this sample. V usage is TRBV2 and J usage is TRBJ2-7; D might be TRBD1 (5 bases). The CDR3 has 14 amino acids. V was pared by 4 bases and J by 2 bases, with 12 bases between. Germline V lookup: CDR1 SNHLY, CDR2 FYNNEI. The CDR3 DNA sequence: TGTGCCAGCAGTGCCGACAGATCCACCTACGAGCAGTACTTC. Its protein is CASSADRSTYEQYF.

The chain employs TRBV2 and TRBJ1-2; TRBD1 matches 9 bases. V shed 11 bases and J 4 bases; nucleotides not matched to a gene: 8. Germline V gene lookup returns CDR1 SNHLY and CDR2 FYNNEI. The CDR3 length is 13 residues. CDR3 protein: CAGEDRGSYGYTF. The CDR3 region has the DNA TGTGCCGGTGAAGACAGGGGGTCCTATGGCTACACCTTC.

In DNA form, the CDR3 reads TGTGCCACCAGCAGAGGTGCAGGGAGCTCCTACGAGCAGTACTTC. Translating gives CATSRGAGSSYEQYF. The chain combines TRBV15 with TRBJ2-7; D might be TRBD1 or TRBD2, each matching 5 bases. Germline CDR1 and CDR2: LNHNV and YYDKDF (reference sequence). The CDR3 sequence is 15 residues long. Between the trimmed V and J ends, which lost 1 base and 0 bases, there was a span of 10 bases.

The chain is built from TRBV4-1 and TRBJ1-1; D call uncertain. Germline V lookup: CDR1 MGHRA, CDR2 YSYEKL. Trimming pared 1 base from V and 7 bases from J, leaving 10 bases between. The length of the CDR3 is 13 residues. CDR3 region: CASSQGDGDEAFF. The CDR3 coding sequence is TGCGCCAGCAGCCAAGGTGACGGGGATGAAGCTTTCTTT.

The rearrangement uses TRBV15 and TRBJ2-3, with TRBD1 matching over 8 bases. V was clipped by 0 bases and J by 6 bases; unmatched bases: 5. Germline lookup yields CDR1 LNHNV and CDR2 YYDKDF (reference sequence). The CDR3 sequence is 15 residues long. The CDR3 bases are TGTGCCACCAGCAGAGATCGGACAGGGAAGGATACGCAGTATTTT. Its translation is CATSRDRTGKDTQYF.

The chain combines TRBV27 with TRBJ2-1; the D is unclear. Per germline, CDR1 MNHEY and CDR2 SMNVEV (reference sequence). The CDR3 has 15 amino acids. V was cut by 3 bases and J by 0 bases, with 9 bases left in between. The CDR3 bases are TGTGCCAGCAGTTTTCGTTTCGGCTCCTACAATGAGCAGTTCTTC. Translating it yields CASSFRFGSYNEQFF.

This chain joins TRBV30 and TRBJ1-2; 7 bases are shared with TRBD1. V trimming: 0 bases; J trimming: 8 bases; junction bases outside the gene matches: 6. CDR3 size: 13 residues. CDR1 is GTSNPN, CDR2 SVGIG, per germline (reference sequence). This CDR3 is CAWSVGAGGGYTF. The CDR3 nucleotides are TGTGCCTGGAGTGTAGGGGCAGGGGGAGGCTACACCTTC.

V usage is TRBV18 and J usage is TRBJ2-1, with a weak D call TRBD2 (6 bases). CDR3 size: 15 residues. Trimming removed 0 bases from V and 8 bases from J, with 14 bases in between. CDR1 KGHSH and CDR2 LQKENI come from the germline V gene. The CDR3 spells CASSPPGLPKDEQFF. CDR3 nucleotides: TGTGCCAGCTCACCACCGGGACTCCCGAAGGATGAGCAGTTCTTC.

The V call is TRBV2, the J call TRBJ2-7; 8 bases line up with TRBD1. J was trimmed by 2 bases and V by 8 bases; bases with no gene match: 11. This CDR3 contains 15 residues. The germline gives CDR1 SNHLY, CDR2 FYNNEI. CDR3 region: CASRTAGTGTYEQYF. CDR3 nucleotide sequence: TGTGCCAGCCGCACCGCCGGGACAGGTACCTACGAGCAGTACTTC.

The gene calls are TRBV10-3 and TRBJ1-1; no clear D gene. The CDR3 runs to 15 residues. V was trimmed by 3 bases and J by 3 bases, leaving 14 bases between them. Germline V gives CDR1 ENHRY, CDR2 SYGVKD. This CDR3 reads CAISDPHRVDTEAFF. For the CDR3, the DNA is TGTGCCATCAGTGACCCCCACCGTGTGGACACTGAAGCTTTCTTT.

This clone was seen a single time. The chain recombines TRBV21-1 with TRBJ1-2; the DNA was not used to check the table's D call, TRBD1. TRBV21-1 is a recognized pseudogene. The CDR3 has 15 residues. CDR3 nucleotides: TGTGCCAGCAGCAAACCCAGGGAAAAAGTCAATGGCTACACCTTC. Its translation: CASSKPREKVNGYTF.